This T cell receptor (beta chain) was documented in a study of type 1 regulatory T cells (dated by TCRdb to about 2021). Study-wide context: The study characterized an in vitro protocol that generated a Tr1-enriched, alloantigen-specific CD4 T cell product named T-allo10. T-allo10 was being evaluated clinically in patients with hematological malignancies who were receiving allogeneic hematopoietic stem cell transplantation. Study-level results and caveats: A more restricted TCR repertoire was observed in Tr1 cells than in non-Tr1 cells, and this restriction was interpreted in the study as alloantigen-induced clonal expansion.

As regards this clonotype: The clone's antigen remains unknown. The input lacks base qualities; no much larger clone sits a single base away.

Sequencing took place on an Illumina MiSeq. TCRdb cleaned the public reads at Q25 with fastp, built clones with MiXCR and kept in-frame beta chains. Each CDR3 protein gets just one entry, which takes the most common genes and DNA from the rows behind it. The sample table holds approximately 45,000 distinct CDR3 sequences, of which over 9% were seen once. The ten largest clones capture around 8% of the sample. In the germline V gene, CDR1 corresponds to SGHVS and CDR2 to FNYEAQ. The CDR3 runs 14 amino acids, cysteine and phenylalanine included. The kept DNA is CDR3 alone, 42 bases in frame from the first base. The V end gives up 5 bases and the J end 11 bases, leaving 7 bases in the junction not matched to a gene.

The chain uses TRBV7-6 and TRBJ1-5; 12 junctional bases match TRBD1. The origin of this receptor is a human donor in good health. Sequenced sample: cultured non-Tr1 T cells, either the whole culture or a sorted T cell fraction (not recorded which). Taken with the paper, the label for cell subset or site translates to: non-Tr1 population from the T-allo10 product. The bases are TGTGCCAGCAGCCCCGGGACAGGGGGCCGGGCCCAGCATTTT. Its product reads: CASSPGTGGRAQHF.